Detailed here is one TCR beta chain. Germline CDR1 reads MGHRA; CDR2 reads YSYEKL. V shed 0 bases and J shed 0 bases, with 8 bases lying between them. The CDR3 runs 16 residues. This sample is part of a study of blood T cell repertoires in COVID-19. Study-level background: Specimens from acute and convalescent COVID-19 originated in the United States, Italy and Spain.

Assay used: immunoSEQ multiplex PCR; TCRdb lists only in-frame clones, some missing. The profile shows 300,000 to 450,000 clones, around 87% of them singletons. The cohort comprised adults aged 18 to 89 years residing in around 25 US areas. The V and J genes are TRBV4-1 and TRBJ1-4, with D unresolved. What was sequenced was PBMCs or T cells enriched from blood (not recorded which). This sequence was found in a man between 25 and 39 years old who had recovered from COVID-19. CDR3 nucleotide sequence: TGCGCCAGCAGCCAAGAGTATTTAGCAACTAATGAAAAACTGTTTTTT. Amino acid sequence: CASSQEYLATNEKLFF.